This record concerns one TCR beta chain sequence. No antigen is known for it. TCRdb itself ran the reads through MiXCR, one entry per CDR3 protein. This sample has about 160,000 distinct CDR3 sequences, with roughly 21% found just once. The sample originates from a study of T cell repertoires in cytomegalovirus infection. Study as a whole: Carrying CMV and the relevant HLA type showed in public TCR beta signatures.

Overall study findings and caveats: In two of eight donors, the top clonotype was HLA-C-restricted CMV-specific.

Germline V gene data show CDR1 as DFQATT and CDR2 as SNEGSKA (reference sequence). The length of the CDR3 is 17 residues. Trimming removed 4 bases from V and 5 bases from J, with 23 bases in between. Material: CD8+ T cells from cultured PBMCs, obtained from culture after CMV antigen stimulation. This rearrangement joins TRBV20-1 to TRBJ1-4; weak D call: TRBD1 (5 bases). This clonotype was obtained from a human donor in good health (CMV status not recorded). Some clones in this sample may be carry-over from other donors' samples. The CDR3 bases are TGCAGTGCTACAATCGCCGACAGCCACCTATGGAATGAAAAACTGTTTTTT. This sequence encodes CSATIADSHLWNEKLFF.